The entry below describes one TCR beta chain. The target antigen is unknown. This sample was taken from a study of blood T cells in healthy people across ages. The germline CDR1 and CDR2 sequences are LNHNV and YYDKDF (reference sequence). The CDR3 length is 18 residues. Trimming took 1 base from V and 8 from J; bases not matched to a gene: 12. A second PCR of 7 to 11 cycles used a sample-barcoded 5' primer and a J-beta primer mix. TCRdb reanalysed the 5' RACE reads using MiXCR and keeps one entry per CDR3 protein. The table records about 1.8 million distinct CDR3 sequences, around 50% of them present only once. Study-level findings and limits: Unknown CMV status may confound age-related changes in expanded clones.

V gene TRBV15 combines with J gene TRBJ2-1; 12 nucleotides line up with TRBD2. Source material: blood. The sequence was collected from a woman in her thirties or forties in good health. CDR3 sequence: CATSRAGLAGRNQDEQFF. The CDR3 DNA is TGTGCCACCAGCAGAGCCGGACTAGCGGGGCGTAACCAGGATGAGCAGTTCTTC.